Listed here are 16 T cell receptor beta chains from one sample, sequenced in a study of T-cell reconstitution after alpha-beta-depleted transplantation in children. Construction of the TCRbeta library involved unique molecular identifiers. TCRdb independently ran MiXCR on the PCR reads; one entry per CDR3 protein. This sample has 500,000 to 650,000 distinct CDR3 sequences, with around 13% found just once. Specimen: PBMCs, mostly from graft donor cells, collected 360 days after TCRalphabeta/CD19-depleted stem cell transplant. The source is a male patient aged 10 to 17 who had a stem cell transplant for acute myeloid leukemia, so the T cells may come from the graft donor.

The rearrangement joins TRBV5-1 to TRBJ2-2, with TRBD2 matching over 10 bases. This CDR3 region has 17 residues. Trimming took 4 bases from V and 5 from J; bases not matched to a gene: 11. Germline CDR1 and CDR2: SGHRS and YFSETQ. The CDR3 DNA follows: TGCGCCAGCAGCCTCGGGCTAGCGGGAGTAAAAACCGGGGAGCTGTTTTTT. This gives the protein CASSLGLAGVKTGELFF.

This clonotype has more than one count but fewer than ten. The rearrangement uses TRBV12-3 or TRBV12-4 and TRBJ2-7, with 12 positions matching TRBD2. The CDR3 runs 15 residues. The V segment lost 5 bases and the J segment 7 bases; nucleotides outside the gene matches: 9. The DNA of the CDR3 is TGTGCCAGCAGTCATGGACTAGCGGGGCCGCGGGAGCAGTACTTC. This codes for CASSHGLAGPREQYF.

The table lists this clonotype with a few counts. This rearrangement joins TRBV6-1 to TRBJ2-1; TRBD1 is a possible D gene (5 bases). Germline CDR1 MNHNS, CDR2 SASEGT. The CDR3 is made up of 18 amino acids. V shed 5 bases and J shed 1 base, with 21 bases lying between them. The CDR3 protein is CASSIPQKWQGSYNEQFF. The CDR3 DNA reads TGTGCCAGCAGTATCCCCCAAAAATGGCAGGGATCCTACAATGAGCAGTTCTTC.

This clonotype occurred many times. The chain carries TRBV3-1 and TRBJ2-3; D unclear. Germline V CDR1 and CDR2: LGHDT, YNNKEL (reference sequence). Trimming removed 5 bases at V and 4 bases at J, with 7 bases between. The CDR3 has 12 residues. The CDR3 DNA sequence: TGTGCCAGCAGCTCCGTCCCAGATACGCAGTATTTT. This sequence encodes CASSSVPDTQYF.

The chain combines TRBV4-3 with TRBJ2-1; 12 nucleotides align to TRBD2. The CDR3 extends over 15 amino acids. The germline V gene encodes CDR1 LGHNA and CDR2 YSLEER. J gave up 8 bases and V 4 bases, and 6 bases lay outside the gene matches. CDR3 amino acids: CASSPTSGRGYEQFF. The DNA of the CDR3 is TGCGCCAGCAGCCCGACTAGCGGGAGAGGATATGAGCAGTTCTTC.

This clonotype was counted a few times. The rearrangement uses TRBV27 and TRBJ2-5; 13 bases agree with TRBD2. The CDR3 totals 18 residues. Germline V CDR1 and CDR2: MNHEY, SMNVEV (reference sequence). V gave up 3 bases and J gave up 4 bases; unmatched junction bases: 11. CDR3 sequence (DNA): TGTGCCAGCAGTTTCCAAAGGACTAGCGGGAGTACTGGAGAGACCCAGTACTTC. Its protein product is CASSFQRTSGSTGETQYF.

This clonotype was picked up a small number of times. CDR3 DNA sequence: TGCGCCAGCAGCCGAGCGGGACAGGGGACCTACAATGAGCAGTTCTTC. Its translation: CASSRAGQGTYNEQFF. J is TRBJ2-1 and V is TRBV4-3, with 10 bases matching TRBD1. The V gene's germline CDR1 is LGHNA and CDR2 YSLEER. Trimming at V came to 4 bases and at J to 2 bases, leaving 5 bases not matched to a gene. The CDR3 totals 16 residues.

In the case of this clonotype: One end of the junction varies from germline; a read error may be responsible. The V call is TRBV29-1, the J call TRBJ2-5, with TRBD2 identical over 9 bases. This CDR3 contains 15 residues. Germline V gene sequence: CDR1 SQVTM, CDR2 ANQGSEA. The chain's CDR3 is CVVSSAGGSRETQYF. CDR3 sequence (DNA): TGTGTCGTTAGCTCTGCGGGAGGGTCGAGAGAGACCCAGTACTTC.

V and J are TRBV7-2 and TRBJ2-1, with 7 bases fitting TRBD2. The V and J ends lost 4 bases and 12 bases, in that order; junction bases with no gene match: 6. Germline CDR1 reads SGHTA; CDR2 reads FQGNSA. The CDR3 is 12 amino acids. The CDR3: CASSWPGTTQFF. In DNA form, the CDR3 reads TGTGCCAGCAGCTGGCCCGGGACTACGCAGTTCTTC.

Ten or more counts support this clonotype. This chain links TRBV14 with TRBJ2-1, with TRBD2 identical over 10 bases. Per germline, CDR1 SGHDN and CDR2 FVKESK. The CDR3 has 21 amino acids. V shed 0 bases, J shed 3 bases, and the junction held 17 bases outside the gene matches. The CDR3 nucleotides read TGTGCCAGCAGCCAAGATAGTGTGTCGGGACTAGCGAGAATTCACTACAATGAGCAGTTCTTC. Encoded protein: CASSQDSVSGLARIHYNEQFF.

This clonotype showed up just a few times. The chain joins TRBV6-2 or TRBV6-3 to TRBJ2-7; D ambiguous. The CDR3 covers 12 residues. Trimming cost V 2 bases and J 3 bases, with 5 bases left between them. Germline loops: CDR1 MNHEY, CDR2 SVGEGT. The CDR3 nucleotides are TGTGCCAGCAGTTACCCGGACTACGAGCAGTACTTC. This encodes CASSYPDYEQYF.

This clonotype was detected many times. The CDR3 region is CASNGGQWETQYF. The CDR3 nucleotides are TGTGCCAGCAACGGAGGACAGTGGGAGACCCAGTACTTC. The chain is built from TRBV5-6 and TRBJ2-5; TRBD1 is a possible D gene (6 bases). The germline V gene has CDR1 SGHDT and CDR2 YYEEEE. Trimming left V 6 bases short and J 5 bases short, with 14 bases between. The CDR3 extends over 13 amino acids.

This clonotype was counted many times. CDR3: CASSRRPTGLATDTQYF. DNA for the CDR3: TGTGCCAGCTCACGACGGCCTACGGGACTAGCGACAGATACGCAGTATTTT. V gene TRBV18 combines with J gene TRBJ2-3, with 10 bases identical to TRBD2. The CDR3 is made up of 17 amino acids. Trimming at V came to 4 bases and at J to 3 bases, leaving 10 bases not matched to a gene. Looked up from germline, CDR1 is KGHSH and CDR2 is LQKENI.

The rearrangement joins TRBV20-1 to TRBJ2-7; no clear D. The CDR3 is made up of 12 amino acids. V lost 0 bases, J lost 1 base, and 4 bases lay in between. Germline V lookup: CDR1 DFQATT, CDR2 SNEGSKA (reference sequence). CDR3 coding DNA: TGCAGTGCTAGAGAGTTTTCCTACGAGCAGTACTTC. It is translated as CSAREFSYEQYF.

In this sample, this clonotype turned up once. The chain combines TRBV7-6 with TRBJ2-7; D remains ambiguous. The CDR3 covers 13 residues. With 4 bases removed from V and 5 bases from J, the gap between germline ends came to 12 bases. Germline V gene sequence: CDR1 SGHVS, CDR2 FNYEAQ. The CDR3, as DNA: TGTGCCAGCAGCTGGTTTGAGTTCCACGAGCAGTACTTC. Protein sequence: CASSWFEFHEQYF.

This clonotype was observed a handful of times. This CDR3 is CASSRAGGQNIQYF. DNA of the CDR3: TGCGCCAGCAGCCGGGCGGGAGGCCAGAACATTCAGTACTTC. The chain is built from TRBV5-1 and TRBJ2-4, with 8 bases aligning to TRBD2. This CDR3 comprises 14 residues. V shed 4 bases, J shed 7 bases, and the junction held 7 bases outside the gene matches. The germline V gene encodes CDR1 SGHRS and CDR2 YFSETQ.